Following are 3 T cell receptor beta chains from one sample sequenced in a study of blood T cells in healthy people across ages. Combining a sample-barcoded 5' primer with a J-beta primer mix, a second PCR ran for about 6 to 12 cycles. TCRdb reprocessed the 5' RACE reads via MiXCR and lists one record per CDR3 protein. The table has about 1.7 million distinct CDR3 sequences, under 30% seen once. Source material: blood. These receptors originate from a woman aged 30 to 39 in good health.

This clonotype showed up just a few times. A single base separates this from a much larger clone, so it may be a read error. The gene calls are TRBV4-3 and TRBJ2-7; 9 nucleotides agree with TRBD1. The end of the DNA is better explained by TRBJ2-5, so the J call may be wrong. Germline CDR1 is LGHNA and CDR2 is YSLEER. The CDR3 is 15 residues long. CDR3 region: CASSQFRDREETQYF. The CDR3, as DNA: TGCGCCAGCAGCCAATTCCGGGACAGGGAAGAGACCCAGTACTTC.

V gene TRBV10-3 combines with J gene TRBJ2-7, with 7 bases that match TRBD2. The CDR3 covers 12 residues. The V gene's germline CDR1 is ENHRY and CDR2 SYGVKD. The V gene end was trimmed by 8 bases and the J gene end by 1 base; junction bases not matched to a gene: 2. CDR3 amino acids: CAIGGVSYEQYF. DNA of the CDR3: TGTGCCATCGGGGGGGTATCCTACGAGCAGTACTTC.

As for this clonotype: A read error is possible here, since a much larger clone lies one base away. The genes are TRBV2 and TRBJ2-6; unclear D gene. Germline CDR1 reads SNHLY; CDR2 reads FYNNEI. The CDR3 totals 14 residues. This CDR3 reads CTSSRTSGANVLTF. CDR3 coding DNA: TGTACCAGCAGTCGGACCTCTGGGGCCAACGTCCTGACTTTC.